This T cell receptor (beta chain) was sequenced during a study of T-cell memory formation after mild COVID-19. This CDR3 is built from 16 residues. Germline V gene lookup returns CDR1 LGHNA and CDR2 YNFKEQ. V lost 1 base and J lost 5; bases outside the gene matches: 11. TCRdb itself ran the 5' RACE reads through MiXCR, one entry per CDR3 protein. The data show around 300,000 distinct CDR3 sequences, approximately 8.4% seen once. The gene calls are TRBV4-2 and TRBJ2-7, with TRBD2 matching 7 bases. The receptor was isolated from a man aged 18 to 29 who had mild COVID-19 (a few samples of this study predate the infection). Cell type and time point are not known. Specimen: PBMCs or a T cell subset sorted from them (not recorded which). The CDR3 protein is CASSQAVAGLPNEQYF. In nucleotides, the CDR3 is TGTGCCAGCAGCCAAGCCGTAGCGGGTTTGCCCAACGAGCAGTACTTC.